This T cell receptor beta chain was sequenced during a study of T cells in Graves' hyperthyroidism and ophthalmopathy. Many counts were recorded for this clonotype. Uncontrolled infection, other autoimmune disease, pregnancy or lactation led to exclusion. Template material for amplifying TCR beta CDR3 regions consisted of RNA transcripts. With the HTBI primer set, the TCR CDR3 went through a first round of RT-PCR. In TCRdb, the multiplex PCR reads were re-called with MiXCR into one record per CDR3 protein. The sample gives 500,000 or so distinct CDR3 sequences, under 20% of which show up once; 17% is in the top ten. The CDR3 runs to 19 residues. Germline lookup yields CDR1 MDHEN and CDR2 SYDVKM. J gave up 5 bases and V 0 bases, and 18 bases lay outside the gene matches.

This receptor was obtained from a woman aged 18 to 35 with Graves' ophthalmopathy. V gene TRBV28 combines with J gene TRBJ2-7, with 8 nucleotides matching TRBD2. The sequenced sample consisted of blood. The CDR3 sequence: CASSLWTRGAGLGSDEQYF. DNA of the CDR3: TGTGCCAGCAGTTTATGGACTCGCGGGGCGGGACTAGGATCTGACGAGCAGTACTTC.